The rows below give T cell receptor beta chains drawn from one sample of a study of CD8 T cells in ankylosing spondylitis. Using its own MiXCR run on the 5' RACE reads, TCRdb lists one record per CDR3 protein. The repertoire holds 250,000 or so distinct CDR3 sequences, about 11% seen once, with about 3% in the top ten. The source material was blood, either unsorted or a sorted T cell fraction (not recorded which). These receptors came from a male donor with ankylosing spondylitis or in good health (not recorded which). Both conserved end residues are part of each CDR3. A D gene is named only where the DNA matches it firmly. Size tells how often a clone was seen (once, few, many) or the class of an expanded clone, and some rows leave it out.

abundance: many; j_gene: TRBJ2-5; v_gene: TRBV25-1; d_gene: -; CDR3nt: TGTGCCAGCAGTGGGACGGAGAGGACCCAGTACTTC; CDR3aa: CASSGTERTQYF
abundance: many; j_gene: TRBJ2-2; v_gene: TRBV14; d_gene: -; CDR3nt: TGTGCCAGCAGCCAAATTTTGCCTATGTCCACCGGGGAGCTGTTTTTT; CDR3aa: CASSQILPMSTGELFF
abundance: many; j_gene: TRBJ2-7; v_gene: TRBV15; d_gene: -; CDR3nt: TGTGCCACCAGCAGTAGAGGGGGGGACTACGAGCAGTACTTC; CDR3aa: CATSSRGGDYEQYF
abundance: -; j_gene: TRBJ2-3; v_gene: TRBV29-1; d_gene: -; CDR3nt: TGCAGCGTTGAAGCAGGGAGCACAGATACGCAGTATTTT; CDR3aa: CSVEAGSTDTQYF
abundance: many; j_gene: TRBJ2-7; v_gene: TRBV6-1; d_gene: TRBD2; CDR3nt: TGTGCCAGCAGTCGGTCGGGAGGGCCCTACGAGCAGTACTTC; CDR3aa: CASSRSGGPYEQYF
abundance: many; j_gene: TRBJ1-2; v_gene: TRBV20-1; d_gene: -; CDR3nt: TGCAGTGCTTTTAACTATGGCTACACCTTC; CDR3aa: CSAFNYGYTF
abundance: many; j_gene: TRBJ1-1; v_gene: TRBV20-1; d_gene: -; CDR3nt: TGCAGTGCAGAAAGGGGTGGGGCGGATACTGAAGCTTTCTTT; CDR3aa: CSAERGGADTEAFF
abundance: many; j_gene: TRBJ2-7; v_gene: TRBV5-1; d_gene: -; CDR3nt: TGCGCCAGCAGCTTGTGGCCCAATGAAGGGGCAGGTAACTACGAGCAGTACTTC; CDR3aa: CASSLWPNEGAGNYEQYF
abundance: many; j_gene: TRBJ2-1; v_gene: TRBV10-3; d_gene: TRBD2; CDR3nt: TGTGCCATCAGTGAGAACCCGGGACTAGCGGGGGGGAGAGGCCTGTTCTTC; CDR3aa: CAISENPGLAGGRGLFF
abundance: -; j_gene: TRBJ2-3; v_gene: TRBV7-7; d_gene: TRBD2; CDR3nt: TGTGCCAGCAGCTTGGGACTAGCGGGGGCCACAGATACGCAGTATTTT; CDR3aa: CASSLGLAGATDTQYF
abundance: many; j_gene: TRBJ1-5; v_gene: TRBV5-8; d_gene: -; CDR3nt: TGTGCCAGCAGGGGCCCGGGGATCGCCAATCAGCCCCAGCATTTT; CDR3aa: CASRGPGIANQPQHF
abundance: many; j_gene: TRBJ2-7; v_gene: TRBV5-1; d_gene: -; CDR3nt: TGCGCCAGCAGCTTGGATGGGGTGAGCTCCTACGAGCAGTACTTC; CDR3aa: CASSLDGVSSYEQYF
abundance: many; j_gene: TRBJ2-4; v_gene: TRBV10-3; d_gene: -; CDR3nt: TGTGCCATCAGCAATGGGGACGCCGGCATTCAGTACTTC; CDR3aa: CAISNGDAGIQYF
abundance: many; j_gene: TRBJ1-5; v_gene: TRBV20-1; d_gene: -; CDR3nt: TGCAGTGCTCAGTATCGCAATCAGCCCCAGCATTTT; CDR3aa: CSAQYRNQPQHF
abundance: many; j_gene: TRBJ1-2; v_gene: TRBV29-1; d_gene: -; CDR3nt: TGCAGCGTTGATTTTCCGGGGGCCGCTCTCTATGGCTACACCTTC; CDR3aa: CSVDFPGAALYGYTF
abundance: few; j_gene: TRBJ2-5; v_gene: TRBV7-2; d_gene: TRBD2; CDR3nt: TGTGCCAGCAGCATGACTAGCGGGGGCTGGGAGACCCAGTACTTC; CDR3aa: CASSMTSGGWETQYF
abundance: many; j_gene: TRBJ2-2; v_gene: TRBV20-1; d_gene: -; CDR3nt: TGCAGTGCTAGAGCAATACCTGGGACCCGGTACACCGGGGAGCTGTTTTTT; CDR3aa: CSARAIPGTRYTGELFF
abundance: many; j_gene: TRBJ1-1; v_gene: TRBV3-1; d_gene: -; CDR3nt: TGTGCCAGCAGCTACAGGCTTTCCGGAAACACTGAAGCTTTCTTT; CDR3aa: CASSYRLSGNTEAFF
abundance: many; j_gene: TRBJ1-6; v_gene: TRBV12-3/TRBV12-4; d_gene: TRBD1; CDR3nt: TGTGCCAGCAGTCCAAGGACAGGGAATTCACCCCTCCACTTT; CDR3aa: CASSPRTGNSPLHF
abundance: once; j_gene: TRBJ1-2; v_gene: TRBV20-1; d_gene: -; CDR3nt: TGCAGTGCTAGAGTAGACAGTACGGATGGCTACACCTTC; CDR3aa: CSARVDSTDGYTF
abundance: many; j_gene: TRBJ1-2; v_gene: TRBV5-1; d_gene: -; CDR3nt: TGCGCCAGCAGCCCTCGTGAAGCCTATGGCTACACCTTC; CDR3aa: CASSPREAYGYTF
abundance: many; j_gene: TRBJ2-3; v_gene: TRBV4-1; d_gene: -; CDR3nt: TGCGCCAGCAGCCGGAGTTCCCCTACAGATACGCAGTATTTT; CDR3aa: CASSRSSPTDTQYF
abundance: many; j_gene: TRBJ1-1; v_gene: TRBV20-1; d_gene: -; CDR3nt: TGCAGTGCTAGCCGGGGGGCAGACACTGAAGCTTTCTTT; CDR3aa: CSASRGADTEAFF
abundance: -; j_gene: TRBJ1-2; v_gene: TRBV2; d_gene: TRBD1; CDR3nt: TGTGCCAGACGAGGACAGGGGTACGGCTACACCTTC; CDR3aa: CARRGQGYGYTF
abundance: -; j_gene: TRBJ2-2; v_gene: TRBV7-6; d_gene: -; CDR3nt: TGTGCCAGCAGCGCAACCCCCGGGACATTCACCGGGGAGCTGTTTTTT; CDR3aa: CASSATPGTFTGELFF
abundance: many; j_gene: TRBJ2-7; v_gene: TRBV29-1; d_gene: -; CDR3nt: TGCAGCGTAGAGAAAGGGGGGGGCTACGAGCAGTACTTC; CDR3aa: CSVEKGGGYEQYF
abundance: many; j_gene: TRBJ2-2; v_gene: TRBV3-1; d_gene: -; CDR3nt: TGTGCCAGCAGGCGTCTAAGCGCCGGGGAGCTGTTTTTT; CDR3aa: CASRRLSAGELFF
abundance: many; j_gene: TRBJ2-7; v_gene: TRBV20-1; d_gene: TRBD2; CDR3nt: TGCAGTGCTGGACTAGGCTACGAGCAGTACTTC; CDR3aa: CSAGLGYEQYF
abundance: many; j_gene: TRBJ1-2; v_gene: TRBV5-1; d_gene: TRBD1; CDR3nt: TGCGCCAGCAGCTCTGGAGGGGGCAACTATGGCTACACCTTC; CDR3aa: CASSSGGGNYGYTF